This passage covers 18 T cell receptor beta chains from one sample sequenced in a study of blood T cells in healthy people across ages. For the second PCR, which ran for roughly 7 to 11 cycles, a sample-barcoded 5' primer and a J-beta primer mix were used. Each CDR3 protein gets one entry after TCRdb re-called the 5' RACE reads with MiXCR. Found here are 780,000 or so distinct CDR3 sequences, around half of them singletons; the top ten hold approximately 40%. Sequencing used blood. These receptors all stem from a man aged 80 or over in good health.

This clonotype was recorded only once. The chain has TRBV11-2 and TRBJ2-1, with a weak D call TRBD2 (7 bases). The CDR3 spans 14 residues. V was shortened by 5 bases and J by 6 bases, with 14 bases between the two germline ends. Germline-derived CDR1 and CDR2 are SGHAT and FQNNGV. The CDR3 protein is CASSTRGGPNEQFF. The CDR3 DNA reads TGTGCCAGCAGCACCCGCGGGGGCCCCAATGAGCAGTTCTTC.

This sequence joins TRBV29-1 and TRBJ1-1, with a weak D call TRBD1 (6 bases). The CDR3 consists of 15 residues. Germline lookup yields CDR1 SQVTM and CDR2 ANQGSEA. V was cut by 1 base and J by 0 bases, with 12 bases left in between. This CDR3 is CSVEAGTIMNTEAFF. In nucleotides, the CDR3 is TGCAGCGTTGAAGCCGGGACAATCATGAACACTGAAGCTTTCTTT.

About this clonotype itself: With a much larger clone just one base away, this may be a read error. The CDR3 protein is CASSPRLAGNNEQYF. In DNA, the CDR3 is TGTGCCAGCAGCCCCCGACTAGCGGGGAACAATGAGCAGTACTTC. J is TRBJ2-4 and V is TRBV13, with TRBD2 matching 11 bases. V lost 5 bases, J lost 13 bases, and 13 bases stayed unmatched. The CDR3 is made up of 15 amino acids. In germline, CDR1 is PRHDT, CDR2 FYEKMQ (reference sequence).

V usage is TRBV9 and J usage is TRBJ2-7, with 7 bases matching TRBD1. CDR1 is SGDLS and CDR2 is YYNGEE in the germline V gene. The CDR3 has 15 residues. Losses at the gene ends were 4 bases for V and 3 bases for J; bases not matched to a gene: 10. CDR3 protein: CASSPKGARVYEQYF. CDR3 coding DNA: TGTGCCAGCAGCCCCAAGGGGGCCAGGGTCTACGAGCAGTACTTC.

This clonotype was recorded once. V usage is TRBV29-1 and J usage is TRBJ2-3; 7 nucleotides agree with TRBD2. V gave up 7 bases and J gave up 9 bases; unmatched junction bases: 16. The CDR3 extends over 14 amino acids. Germline CDR1 SQVTM, CDR2 ANQGSEA. The CDR3 here is CSAPRAGADGTQYF. The CDR3 DNA sequence: TGCAGCGCCCCACGTGCGGGAGCCGACGGGACGCAGTATTTT.

This rearrangement joins TRBV20-1 to TRBJ2-3; D remains ambiguous. With 3 bases removed from V and 7 bases from J, the gap between germline ends came to 17 bases. Germline assignment: CDR1 DFQATT and CDR2 SNEGSKA (reference sequence). This CDR3 has 14 residues. The DNA of the CDR3 is TGCAGTGCTAGGTTGTCTCCTCCCCAATATACGCAGTATTTT. Translation gives CSARLSPPQYTQYF.

A note on this clonotype: The junction and the germline gene differ at one end; a read error may be behind it. The J gene is TRBJ2-1, the V gene TRBV15; TRBD2 matches at 8 bases. This CDR3 is built from 16 residues. Germline V gene data show CDR1 as LNHNV and CDR2 as YYDKDF (reference sequence). DNA for the CDR3: TGTGCCGCCAGCAGAGATACAGCTCTAGCGGGCAATGAGCAGTTCTTC. Protein: CAASRDTALAGNEQFF. The whole variable domain, filled in from reference TRBV15 and TRBJ2-1, reads DAMVIQNPRYQVTQFGKPVTLSCSQTLNHNVMYWYQQKSSQAPKLLFHYYDKDFNNEADTPDNFQSRRPNTSFCFLDIRSPGLGDTAMYLCAASRDTALAGNEQFFGPGTRLTVL.

The chain carries TRBV29-1 and TRBJ1-2; 7 nucleotides line up with TRBD1. V trimming: 0 bases; J trimming: 6 bases; junction bases outside the gene matches: 13. This CDR3 contains 16 residues. The germline gives CDR1 SQVTM, CDR2 ANQGSEA. CDR3 sequence: CSVEESFTGEGHGYTF. The CDR3 nucleotides are TGCAGCGTTGAAGAGTCCTTCACAGGGGAAGGCCATGGCTACACCTTC. The variable domain in full, with the rest retrieved from reference TRBV29-1 and TRBJ1-2, is SAVISQKPSRDICQRGTSLTIQCQVDSQVTMMFWYRQQPGQSLTLIATANQGSEATYESGFVIDKFPISRPNLTFSTLTVSNMSPEDSSIYLCSVEESFTGEGHGYTFGSGTRLTVV.

The rearrangement links TRBV14 to TRBJ2-5; 7 nucleotides agree with TRBD1. Germline CDR1 is SGHDN and CDR2 is FVKESK. J lost 4 bases, V lost 3 bases, and 2 bases had no gene match. This CDR3 is built from 13 residues. The CDR3, as DNA: TGTGCCAGCAGCCAGGGACAGCCAGAGACCCAGTACTTC. It yields the protein CASSQGQPETQYF.

The chain joins TRBV20-1 to TRBJ2-3; 12 bases line up with TRBD1. The trim removed 3 bases at V and 14 bases at J, leaving 12 bases unmatched. The CDR3 sequence is 14 residues long. In germline, CDR1 is DFQATT, CDR2 SNEGSKA (reference sequence). CDR3 sequence: CSARGDRGQGYAYF. The CDR3 DNA sequence: TGCAGTGCTAGGGGGGACAGGGGGCAGGGATACGCGTATTTT.

This clonotype was observed a few times. The genes are TRBV4-2 and TRBJ1-2, with no clear D. V was cut by 0 bases and J by 5 bases, with 4 bases left in between. The CDR3 is made up of 12 amino acids. CDR1 and CDR2 (germline): LGHNA, YNFKEQ. CDR3 nucleotide sequence: TGTGCCAGCAGCCAAGAAGTGTATGGCTACACCTTC. Amino acids: CASSQEVYGYTF.

The chain has TRBV6-1 and TRBJ2-7; 7 nucleotides agree with TRBD1. V trimming: 6 bases; J trimming: 0 bases; junction bases outside the gene matches: 8. This CDR3 contains 15 residues. Germline values: CDR1 MNHNS, CDR2 SASEGT. CDR3 residues: CASRSGTASSYEQYF. The CDR3 bases are TGTGCCAGCAGATCCGGGACAGCCAGCTCCTACGAGCAGTACTTC.

This chain links TRBV25-1 with TRBJ2-1, with TRBD2 matching 13 bases. Germline V CDR1 and CDR2: MGHDK, SYGVNS. The V gene end was trimmed by 6 bases and the J gene end by 8 bases; junction bases not matched to a gene: 7. The CDR3 is made up of 15 amino acids. The CDR3 loop is CASRAGLAGVHEQFF. CDR3 in DNA: TGTGCCAGCAGAGCCGGACTAGCGGGAGTTCATGAGCAGTTCTTC.

This rearrangement joins TRBV5-6 to TRBJ2-2, with D tentatively TRBD1 (5 bases). Trimming removed 0 bases from V and 0 bases from J, with 9 bases in between. The germline gives CDR1 SGHDT, CDR2 YYEEEE. The CDR3 runs 16 residues. In nucleotides, the CDR3 is TGTGCCAGCAGCTTGGTCGCCAGGGCGAACACCGGGGAGCTGTTTTTT. Its translation: CASSLVARANTGELFF.

This clonotype was seen many times. The chain employs TRBV12-3 or TRBV12-4 and TRBJ1-5; D is unclear. V lost 2 bases and J 2 bases, leaving 7 bases between the germline ends. The CDR3 contains 14 residues. CDR3 sequence reads: CASSLLGRNQPQHF. The CDR3, as DNA: TGTGCCAGCAGTTTATTAGGGCGCAATCAGCCCCAGCATTTT.

The sample holds a few counts of this clonotype. This chain links TRBV6-2 or TRBV6-3 with TRBJ2-7, with 7 bases lining up with TRBD2. This CDR3 has 14 residues. The germline V gene encodes CDR1 MNHEY and CDR2 SVGEGT. With V trimmed by 2 bases and J by 3 bases, 4 bases remained unmatched. This chain's CDR3 is CASSYLGGGYEQYF. The CDR3 DNA is TGTGCCAGCAGTTACCTGGGGGGGGGCTACGAGCAGTACTTC.

This chain uses TRBV28 with TRBJ2-7, with D possibly matching TRBD1 (6 bases). Germline assignment: CDR1 MDHEN and CDR2 SYDVKM. Trimming shortened V by 8 bases and J by 0 bases, and 14 bases separated the two germline ends. The CDR3 extends over 14 amino acids. CDR3 residues: CASLRDTSSYEQYF. As DNA, the CDR3 is TGTGCCAGCCTCCGGGACACATCCTCCTACGAGCAGTACTTC. The full variable domain, rest sourced from reference TRBV28 and TRBJ2-7, is DVKVTQSSRYLVKRTGEKVFLECVQDMDHENMFWYRQDPGLGLRLIYFSYDVKMKEKGDIPEGYSVSREKKERFSLILESASTNQTSMYLCASLRDTSSYEQYFGPGTRLTVT.

This clonotype was seen a few times. This chain connects TRBV7-3 to TRBJ2-1; 8 bases fit TRBD2. This CDR3 spans 15 amino acids. Per germline, CDR1 SGHTA and CDR2 FQGTGA. The V and J ends lost 5 bases and 8 bases, in that order; junction bases with no gene match: 11. The DNA of the CDR3 is TGTGCCAGCAGCCTTAGCAGCGGGAGAGTGGATGAGCAGTTCTTC. Amino acid sequence: CASSLSSGRVDEQFF.